This T cell receptor (beta chain) was sequenced during a study of cytomegalovirus exposure and HLA in healthy donors. The PCR made use of 60 Vbeta and 13 Jbeta primers. The repertoire was sequenced with immunoSEQ multiplex PCR; TCRdb's copy has only in-frame clones and lacks some. This sample has around 140,000 clones; roughly three quarters occur once, and the top ten carry approximately 1.5%. The sequence came from a woman aged 18-29 years in good health and CMV-seronegative. Sequencing was done on a sample of PBMCs.

The CDR3 region is CASSPFGGESYEQYF. For the CDR3, the DNA is TGTGCCAGCAGCCCTTTCGGGGGGGAATCCTACGAGCAGTACTTC. The chain uses TRBV5-4 and TRBJ2-7; TRBD2 matches 8 bases. This CDR3 is built from 15 residues. The V gene end was trimmed by 4 bases and the J gene end by 1 base; junction bases not matched to a gene: 7. The germline V gene has CDR1 SGHNT and CDR2 YYREEE (reference sequence). The full variable domain, its missing parts supplied by reference TRBV5-4 and TRBJ2-7, is ETGVTQSPTHLIKTRGQQVTLRCSSQSGHNTVSWYQQALGQGPQFIFQYYREEENGRGNFPPRFSGLQFPNYSSELNVNALELDDSALYLCASSPFGGESYEQYFGPGTRLTVT.